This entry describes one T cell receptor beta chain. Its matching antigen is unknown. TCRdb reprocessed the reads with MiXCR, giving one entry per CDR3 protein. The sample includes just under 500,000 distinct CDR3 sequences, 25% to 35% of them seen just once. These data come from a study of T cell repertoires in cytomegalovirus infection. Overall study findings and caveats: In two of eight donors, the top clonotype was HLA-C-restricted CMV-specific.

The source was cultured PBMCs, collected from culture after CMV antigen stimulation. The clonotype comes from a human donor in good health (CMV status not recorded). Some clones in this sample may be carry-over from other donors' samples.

In DNA form, the CDR3 reads TGCAGTGTCGCCTACGGGGCTAAATACACAGATACGCAGTATTTT. Its protein product is CSVAYGAKYTDTQYF. The rearrangement uses TRBV20-1 and TRBJ2-3; either TRBD1 or TRBD2 may fit D (5 bases each). The V end was cut by 7 bases, the J end by 2 bases, with 19 bases between. Germline V gene sequence: CDR1 DFQATT, CDR2 SNEGSKA (reference sequence). The CDR3 is made up of 15 amino acids.